This TCR beta chain was recorded in a study of radiotherapy plus CTLA-4 blockade in lung cancer. For this clone: What it recognizes is unknown.

V lost 0 bases and J lost 7, with 10 bases in between. Germline CDR1 and CDR2: SGHRS and YFSETQ. The CDR3 sequence is 13 residues long. Sequencing was performed with immunoSEQ multiplex PCR; in TCRdb, only in-frame clones are kept and a portion is missing. Of about 49,000 clones in the sample, roughly 76% are singletons; the top ten hold approximately 10%. Study observations and caveats: Expansion in blood of tumor-derived TCR clones was seen after radiotherapy plus ipilimumab.

The chain couples TRBV5-1 to TRBJ1-2, with a possible D match to TRBD1 (6 bases). The sequenced sample was peripheral blood, obtained from a patient treated with radiotherapy plus ipilimumab. The TCR comes from a human donor with non-small cell lung cancer who had stable disease on radiotherapy plus ipilimumab. CDR3 in DNA: TGCGCCAGCAGCTTGGACAGGGTTAGTGGCTACACCTTC. Protein sequence: CASSLDRVSGYTF.